A selection of T cell receptor beta chains follows, all from one sample in a study of radiation and T cells in renal cell carcinoma. The assay was immunoSEQ multiplex PCR, and TCRdb's table has in-frame clones only and misses some. The sample carries 22,000 or so clones, around 47% recorded once. The sample in question was tumor tissue, obtained from a patient whose treatment included radiotherapy and nephrectomy. The receptors were sampled from a woman aged 45-65 years with renal cell carcinoma. The conserved cysteine and the conserved F or W are not part of the CDR3 here. The order of the fields is V gene, clone size, CDR3 protein. The size of a clone is reported for some rows only, either as once, few or many, or as a class for expanded clones.

TRBV19	few	ASSIIPGTGVNTEAF
TRBV10-3	many	AIRRFGGVNTEAF
TRBV5-1	few	ASPPRQVGNTIY
TRBV4-1	.	ASSPAGRTSGNTIY
TRBV19	many	ASRSGTGLYKAF
TRBV7-9	medium-sized	ASSLGGVGTGELF
TRBV11-1	few	ASSRDSQETQY
TRBV19	.	ASSISRGATEAF
TRBV9	few	ASSVDWTGGFEQY
TRBV6-6	many	ASSYSQRGGSDTQY
TRBV29-1	.	GIRDNSLF
TRBV5-1	once	ASSQGQGPEQY
TRBV5-1	.	ASSLTRGNTEAF
TRBV7-9	many	ASSLSLDAGNQPQH
TRBV2	few	ASSEAWDGDRGNQPQH